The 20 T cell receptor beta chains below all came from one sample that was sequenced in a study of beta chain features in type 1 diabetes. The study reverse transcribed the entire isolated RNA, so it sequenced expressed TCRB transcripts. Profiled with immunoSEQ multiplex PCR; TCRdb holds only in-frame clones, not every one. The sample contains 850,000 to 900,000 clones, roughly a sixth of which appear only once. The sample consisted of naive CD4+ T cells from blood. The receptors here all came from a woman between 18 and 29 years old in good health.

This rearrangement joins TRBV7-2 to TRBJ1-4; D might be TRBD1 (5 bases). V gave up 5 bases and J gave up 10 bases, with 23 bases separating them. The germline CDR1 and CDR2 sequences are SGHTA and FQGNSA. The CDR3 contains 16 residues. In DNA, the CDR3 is TGTGCCAGCAGCCCAGAGGGCGGGGGAGCTTGGGGAAAACTGTTTTTT. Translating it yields CASSPEGGGAWGKLFF.

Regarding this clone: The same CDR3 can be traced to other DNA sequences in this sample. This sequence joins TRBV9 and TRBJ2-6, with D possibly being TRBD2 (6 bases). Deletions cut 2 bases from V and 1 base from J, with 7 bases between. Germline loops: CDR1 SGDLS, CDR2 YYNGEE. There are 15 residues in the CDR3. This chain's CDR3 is CASSVGGSGANVLTF. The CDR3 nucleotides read TGTGCCAGCAGCGTCGGGGGATCTGGGGCCAACGTCCTGACTTTC.

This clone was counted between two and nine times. This CDR3 is CASSRRTSGYNEQFF. Here the CDR3 DNA reads TGTGCCAGCAGCCGGCGCACTAGCGGGTACAATGAGCAGTTCTTC. This chain joins TRBV5-8 and TRBJ2-1; 9 bases are shared with TRBD2. This CDR3 is 15 amino acids long. CDR1 is SGHTS and CDR2 is YDEGEE in the germline V gene. Losses at the gene ends were 4 bases for V and 4 bases for J; bases not matched to a gene: 6.

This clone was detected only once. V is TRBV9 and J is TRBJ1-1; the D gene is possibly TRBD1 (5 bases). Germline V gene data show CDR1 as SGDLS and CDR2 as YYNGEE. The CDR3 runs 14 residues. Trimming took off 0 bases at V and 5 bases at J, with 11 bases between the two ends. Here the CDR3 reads CASSVEGTGTEAFF. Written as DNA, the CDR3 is TGTGCCAGCAGCGTAGAGGGGACTGGGACTGAAGCTTTCTTT. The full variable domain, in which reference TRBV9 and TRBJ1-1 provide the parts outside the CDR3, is DSGVTQTPKHLITATGQRVTLRCSPRSGDLSVYWYQQSLDQGLQFLIQYYNGEERAKGNILERFSAQQFPDLHSELNLSSLELGDSALYFCASSVEGTGTEAFFGQGTRLTVV.

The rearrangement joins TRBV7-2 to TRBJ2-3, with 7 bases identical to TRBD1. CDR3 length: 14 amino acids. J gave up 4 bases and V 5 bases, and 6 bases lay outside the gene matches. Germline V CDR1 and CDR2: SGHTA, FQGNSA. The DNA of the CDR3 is TGTGCCAGCAGCATGACAGGGTTCGCAGATACGCAGTATTTT. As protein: CASSMTGFADTQYF.

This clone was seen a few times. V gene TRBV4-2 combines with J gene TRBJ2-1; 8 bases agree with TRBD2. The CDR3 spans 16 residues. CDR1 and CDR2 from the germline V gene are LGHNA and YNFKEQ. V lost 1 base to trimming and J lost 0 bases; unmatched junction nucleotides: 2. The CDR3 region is CASSQVGTSSYNEQFF. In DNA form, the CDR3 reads TGTGCCAGCAGCCAAGTGGGGACTAGCTCCTACAATGAGCAGTTCTTC.

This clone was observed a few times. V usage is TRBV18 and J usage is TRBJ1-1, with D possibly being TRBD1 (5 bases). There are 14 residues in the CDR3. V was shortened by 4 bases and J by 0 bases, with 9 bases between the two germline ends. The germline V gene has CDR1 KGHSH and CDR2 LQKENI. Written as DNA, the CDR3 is TGTGCCAGCTCACTACAGGATATGAACACTGAAGCTTTCTTT. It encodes CASSLQDMNTEAFF.

The CDR3 nucleotides are TGTGCCAGCAGCTCAGATTCGGGACCTGGGGCCAACGTCCTGACTTTC. Protein sequence: CASSSDSGPGANVLTF. The J gene is TRBJ2-6, the V gene TRBV7-8, with D perhaps being TRBD1 or TRBD2 (5 bases each). The CDR3 loop spans 16 amino acids. Trimming removed 4 bases at V and 2 bases at J, with 12 bases between. The germline V gene encodes CDR1 SGHVS and CDR2 FQNEAQ.

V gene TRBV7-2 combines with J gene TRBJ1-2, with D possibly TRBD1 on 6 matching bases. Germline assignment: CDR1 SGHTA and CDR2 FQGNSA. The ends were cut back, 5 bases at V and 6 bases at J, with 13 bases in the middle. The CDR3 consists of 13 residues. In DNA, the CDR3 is TGTGCCAGCAGCAGGGGGAACGTTCATGGCTACACCTTC. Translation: CASSRGNVHGYTF.

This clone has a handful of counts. The chain's CDR3 is CASSALGTEAFF. The CDR3 nucleotides are TGTGCCAGCTCGGCCTTGGGAACTGAAGCTTTCTTT. J is TRBJ1-1 and V is TRBV7-9; D is ambiguous. Germline V lookup: CDR1 SEHNR, CDR2 FQNEAQ (reference sequence). Trimming shortened V by 8 bases and J by 5 bases, and 12 bases separated the two germline ends. There are 12 residues in the CDR3. Together with reference TRBV7-9 and TRBJ1-1, the CDR3 gives the full variable domain: DTGVSQNPRHKITKRGQNVTFRCDPISEHNRLYWYRQTLGQGPEFLTYFQNEAQLEKSRLLSDRFSAERPKGSFSTLEIQRTEQGDSAMYLCASSALGTEAFFGQGTRLTVV.

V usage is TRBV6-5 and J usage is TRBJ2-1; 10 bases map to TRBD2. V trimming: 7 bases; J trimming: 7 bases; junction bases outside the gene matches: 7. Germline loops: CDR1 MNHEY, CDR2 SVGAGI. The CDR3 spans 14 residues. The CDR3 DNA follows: TGTGCCAGCATCTCGACTAGCGGGTCGAATGAGCAGTTCTTC. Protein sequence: CASISTSGSNEQFF.

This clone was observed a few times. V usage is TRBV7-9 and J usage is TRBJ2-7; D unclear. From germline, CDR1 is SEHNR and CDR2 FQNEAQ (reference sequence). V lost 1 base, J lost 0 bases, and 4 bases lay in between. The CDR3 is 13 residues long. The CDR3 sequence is CASSLGLSYEQYF. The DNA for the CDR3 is TGTGCCAGCAGCTTAGGCCTCTCCTACGAGCAGTACTTC.

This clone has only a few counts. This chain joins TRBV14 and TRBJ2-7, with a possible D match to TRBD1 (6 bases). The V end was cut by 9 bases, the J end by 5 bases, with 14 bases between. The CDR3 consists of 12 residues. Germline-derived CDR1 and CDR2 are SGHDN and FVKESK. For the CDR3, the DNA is TGTGCCAGGTCCCAGGGGATCCACGAGCAGTACTTC. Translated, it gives CARSQGIHEQYF.

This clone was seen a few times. Written as DNA, the CDR3 is TGTGCCAGCAGCGACCGACTAGCGGGAGGCCAAGAGACCCAGTACTTC. Translating gives CASSDRLAGGQETQYF. V is TRBV7-8 and J is TRBJ2-5, with 13 positions matching TRBD2. The CDR3 runs to 16 residues. Trimming cost V 5 bases and J 1 base; bases outside gene matches: 4. Germline V gene lookup returns CDR1 SGHVS and CDR2 FQNEAQ. Drawing the rest from reference TRBV7-8 and TRBJ2-5, the complete variable domain is GAGVSQSPRYKVAKRGQDVALRCDPISGHVSLFWYQQALGQGPEFLTYFQNEAQLDKSGLPSDRFFAERPEGSVSTLKIQRTQQEDSAVYLCASSDRLAGGQETQYFGPGTRLLVL.

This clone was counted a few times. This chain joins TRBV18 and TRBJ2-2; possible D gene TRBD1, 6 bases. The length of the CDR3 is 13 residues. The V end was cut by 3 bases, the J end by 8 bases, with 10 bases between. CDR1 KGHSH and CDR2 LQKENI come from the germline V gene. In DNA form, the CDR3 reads TGTGCCAGCTCACCCCAGGACAGAGGGGAGCTGTTTTTT. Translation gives CASSPQDRGELFF.

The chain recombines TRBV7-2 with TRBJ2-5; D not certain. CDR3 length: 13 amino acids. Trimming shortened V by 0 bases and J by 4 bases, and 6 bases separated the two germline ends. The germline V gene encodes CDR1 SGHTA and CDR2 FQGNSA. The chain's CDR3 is CASSLASRETQYF. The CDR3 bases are TGTGCCAGCAGCTTAGCTTCCCGAGAGACCCAGTACTTC. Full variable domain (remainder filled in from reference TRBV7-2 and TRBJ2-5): GAGVSQSPSNKVTEKGKDVELRCDPISGHTALYWYRQSLGQGLEFLIYFQGNSAPDKSGLPSDRFSAERTGGSVSTLTIQRTQQEDSAVYLCASSLASRETQYFGPGTRLLVL.

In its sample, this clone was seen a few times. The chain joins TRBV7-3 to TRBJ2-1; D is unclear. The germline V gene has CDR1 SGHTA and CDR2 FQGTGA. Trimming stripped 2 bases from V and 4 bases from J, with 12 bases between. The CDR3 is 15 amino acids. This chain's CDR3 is CASSLELSQYNEQFF. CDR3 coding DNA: TGTGCCAGCAGCTTAGAGCTTTCGCAATACAATGAGCAGTTCTTC. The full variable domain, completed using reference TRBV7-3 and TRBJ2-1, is GAGVSQTPSNKVTEKGKYVELRCDPISGHTALYWYRQSLGQGPEFLIYFQGTGAADDSGLPNDRFFAVRPEGSVSTLKIQRTERGDSAVYLCASSLELSQYNEQFFGPGTRLTVL.

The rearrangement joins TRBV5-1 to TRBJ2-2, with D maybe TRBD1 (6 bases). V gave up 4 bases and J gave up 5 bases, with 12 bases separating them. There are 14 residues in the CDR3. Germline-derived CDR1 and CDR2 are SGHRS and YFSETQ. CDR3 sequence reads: CASSTGQLTGELFF. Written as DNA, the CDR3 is TGCGCCAGCAGCACCGGACAGTTGACCGGGGAGCTGTTTTTT.

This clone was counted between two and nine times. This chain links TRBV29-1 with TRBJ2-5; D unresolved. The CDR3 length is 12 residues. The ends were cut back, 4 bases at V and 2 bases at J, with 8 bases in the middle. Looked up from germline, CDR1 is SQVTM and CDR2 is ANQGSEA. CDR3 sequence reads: CSVGEAQETQYF. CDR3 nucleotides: TGCAGCGTTGGGGAAGCTCAAGAGACCCAGTACTTC. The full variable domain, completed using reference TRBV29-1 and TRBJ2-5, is SAVISQKPSRDICQRGTSLTIQCQVDSQVTMMFWYRQQPGQSLTLIATANQGSEATYESGFVIDKFPISRPNLTFSTLTVSNMSPEDSSIYLCSVGEAQETQYFGPGTRLLVL.

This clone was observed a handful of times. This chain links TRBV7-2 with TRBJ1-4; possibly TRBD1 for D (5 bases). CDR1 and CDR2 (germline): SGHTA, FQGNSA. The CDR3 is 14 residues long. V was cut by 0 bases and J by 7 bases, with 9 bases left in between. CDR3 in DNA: TGTGCCAGCAGCTTAGCAGGGACCCTTGAAAAACTGTTTTTT. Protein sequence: CASSLAGTLEKLFF.